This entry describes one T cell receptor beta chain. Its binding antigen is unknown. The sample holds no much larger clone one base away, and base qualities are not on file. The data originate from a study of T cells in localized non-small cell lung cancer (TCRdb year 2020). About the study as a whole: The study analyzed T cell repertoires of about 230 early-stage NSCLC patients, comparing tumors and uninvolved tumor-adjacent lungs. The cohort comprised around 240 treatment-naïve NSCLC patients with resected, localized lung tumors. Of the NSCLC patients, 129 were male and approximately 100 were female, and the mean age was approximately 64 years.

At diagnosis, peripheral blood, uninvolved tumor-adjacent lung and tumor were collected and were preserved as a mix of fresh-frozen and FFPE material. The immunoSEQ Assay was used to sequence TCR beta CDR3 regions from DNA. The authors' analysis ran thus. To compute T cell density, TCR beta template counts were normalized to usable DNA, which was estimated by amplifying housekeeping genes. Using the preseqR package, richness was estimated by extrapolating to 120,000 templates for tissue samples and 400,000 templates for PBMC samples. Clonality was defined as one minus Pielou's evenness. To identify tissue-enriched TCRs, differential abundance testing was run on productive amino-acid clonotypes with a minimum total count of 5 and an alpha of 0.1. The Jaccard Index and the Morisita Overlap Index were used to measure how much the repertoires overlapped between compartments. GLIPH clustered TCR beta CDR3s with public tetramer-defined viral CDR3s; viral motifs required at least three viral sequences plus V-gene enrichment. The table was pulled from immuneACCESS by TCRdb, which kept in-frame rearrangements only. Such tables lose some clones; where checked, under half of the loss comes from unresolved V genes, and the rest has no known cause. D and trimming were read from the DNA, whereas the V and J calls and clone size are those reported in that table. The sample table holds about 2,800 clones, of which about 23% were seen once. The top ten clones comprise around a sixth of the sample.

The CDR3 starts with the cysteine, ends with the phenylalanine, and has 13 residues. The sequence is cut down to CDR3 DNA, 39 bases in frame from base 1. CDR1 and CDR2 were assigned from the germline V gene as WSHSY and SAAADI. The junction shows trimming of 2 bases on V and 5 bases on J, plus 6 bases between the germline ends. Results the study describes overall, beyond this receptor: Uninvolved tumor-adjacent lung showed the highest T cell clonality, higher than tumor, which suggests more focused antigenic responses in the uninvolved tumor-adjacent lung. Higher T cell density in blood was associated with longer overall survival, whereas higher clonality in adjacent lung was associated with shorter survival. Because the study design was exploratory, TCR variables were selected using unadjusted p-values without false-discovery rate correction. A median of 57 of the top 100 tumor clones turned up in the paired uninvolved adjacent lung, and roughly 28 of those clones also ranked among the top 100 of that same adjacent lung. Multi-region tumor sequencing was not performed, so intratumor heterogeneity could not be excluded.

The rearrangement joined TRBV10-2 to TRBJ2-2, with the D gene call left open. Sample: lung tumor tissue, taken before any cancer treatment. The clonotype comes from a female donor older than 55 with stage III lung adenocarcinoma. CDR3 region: CASSERETGELFF. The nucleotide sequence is TGCGCCAGCAGTGAGAGAGAAACCGGGGAGCTGTTTTTT.